This TCR beta chain was captured in a study of cytotoxic CD8 clonotypes in ibrutinib-treated CLL. Study-wide background: Following a median around twelve months of treatment, with a range of 6 to 36, response samples were taken.

Study-wide points: Public clonotypes occurred uncommonly; on treatment, they contracted or remained stable.

Note on this clone: Its target is not known.

This CDR3 region has 14 residues. CDR1 is WNHNN, CDR2 SYGVQD, per germline (reference sequence). V was shortened by 8 bases and J by 2 bases, with 13 bases between the two germline ends. Profiled with immunoSEQ multiplex PCR; TCRdb holds only in-frame clones, not every one. The sample has 250,000 to 350,000 clones, more than 70% seen once; the top ten hold 5.6%. Sequenced material: PBMCs, taken at disease progression, from a patient treated with ibrutinib. The clonotype was recovered from a human donor with chronic lymphocytic leukemia. The chain links TRBV10-1 to TRBJ2-1; D is undetermined. CDR3 amino acids: CASQTQPPYNEQFF. CDR3 nucleotide sequence: TGCGCCAGCCAGACACAACCACCCTACAATGAGCAGTTCTTC.